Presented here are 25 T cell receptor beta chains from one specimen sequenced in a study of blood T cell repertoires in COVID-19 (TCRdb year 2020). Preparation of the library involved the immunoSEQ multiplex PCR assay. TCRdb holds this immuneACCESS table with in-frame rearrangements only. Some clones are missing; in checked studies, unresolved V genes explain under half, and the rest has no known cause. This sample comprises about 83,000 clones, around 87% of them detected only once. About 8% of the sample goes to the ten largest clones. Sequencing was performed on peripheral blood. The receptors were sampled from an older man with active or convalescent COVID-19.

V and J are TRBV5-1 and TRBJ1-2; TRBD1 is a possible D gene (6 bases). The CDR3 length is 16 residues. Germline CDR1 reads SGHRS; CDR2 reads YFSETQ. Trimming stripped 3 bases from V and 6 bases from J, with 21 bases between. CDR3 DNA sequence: TGCGCCAGCAGCTCGGCCACTTCCGGGACATATGATGGCTACACCTTC. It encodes CASSSATSGTYDGYTF.

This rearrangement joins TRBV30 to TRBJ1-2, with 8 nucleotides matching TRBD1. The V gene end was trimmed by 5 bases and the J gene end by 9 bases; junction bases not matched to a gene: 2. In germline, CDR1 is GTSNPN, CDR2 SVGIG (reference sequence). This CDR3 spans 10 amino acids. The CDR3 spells CAWGQGSYTF. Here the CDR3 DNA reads TGTGCCTGGGGACAGGGTAGCTACACCTTC.

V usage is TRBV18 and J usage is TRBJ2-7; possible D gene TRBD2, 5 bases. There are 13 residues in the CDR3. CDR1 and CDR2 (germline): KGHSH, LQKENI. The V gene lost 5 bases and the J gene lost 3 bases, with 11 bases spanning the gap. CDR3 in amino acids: CASSVDYNYEQYV. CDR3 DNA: TGTGCCAGCTCAGTCGACTACAACTACGAGCAGTACGTC.

The CDR3 DNA reads TGCGCCAGCAGCTTAGGGACAGCCCTCACCGGGGAGCTGTTTTTT. Amino acids: CASSLGTALTGELFF. The chain uses TRBV5-1 and TRBJ2-2; 7 nucleotides align to TRBD1. Germline loops: CDR1 SGHRS, CDR2 YFSETQ. The junction had 5 bases not matched to a gene; V was cut back by 2 bases and J by 4 bases. The CDR3 contains 15 residues. Using reference TRBV5-1 and TRBJ2-2 for the parts outside the CDR3, the full variable domain is KAGVTQTPRYLIKTRGQQVTLSCSPISGHRSVSWYQQTPGQGLQFLFEYFSETQRNKGNFPGRFSGRQFSNSRSEMNVSTLELGDSALYLCASSLGTALTGELFFGEGSRLTVL.

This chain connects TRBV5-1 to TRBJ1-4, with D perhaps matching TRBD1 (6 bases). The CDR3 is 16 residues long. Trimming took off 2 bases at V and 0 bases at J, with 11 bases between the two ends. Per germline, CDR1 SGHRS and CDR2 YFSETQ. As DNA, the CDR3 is TGCGCCAGCAGCTTACGAACAGGGACAACTAATGAAAAACTGTTTTTT. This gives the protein CASSLRTGTTNEKLFF.

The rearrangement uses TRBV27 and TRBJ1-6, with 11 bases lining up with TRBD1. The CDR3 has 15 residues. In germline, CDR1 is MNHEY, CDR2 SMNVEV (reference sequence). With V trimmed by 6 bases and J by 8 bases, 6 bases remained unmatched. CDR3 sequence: CASRLRTGGHSPLHF. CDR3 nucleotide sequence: TGTGCCAGCAGGCTCAGGACAGGGGGCCATTCACCCCTCCACTTT.

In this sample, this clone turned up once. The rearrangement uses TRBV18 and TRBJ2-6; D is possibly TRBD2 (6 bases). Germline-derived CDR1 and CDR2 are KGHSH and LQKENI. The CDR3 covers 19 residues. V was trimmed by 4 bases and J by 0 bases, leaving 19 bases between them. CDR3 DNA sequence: TGTGCCAGCTCACTCCCTCACTCTACTAGCAGCTCTGGGGCCAACGTCCTGACTTTC. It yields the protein CASSLPHSTSSSGANVLTF.

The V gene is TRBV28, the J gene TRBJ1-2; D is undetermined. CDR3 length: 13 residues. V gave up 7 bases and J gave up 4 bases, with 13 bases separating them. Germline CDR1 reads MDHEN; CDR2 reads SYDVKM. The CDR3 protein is CASTPGTAYGYTF. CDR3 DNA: TGTGCCAGCACCCCAGGAACCGCCTATGGCTACACCTTC.

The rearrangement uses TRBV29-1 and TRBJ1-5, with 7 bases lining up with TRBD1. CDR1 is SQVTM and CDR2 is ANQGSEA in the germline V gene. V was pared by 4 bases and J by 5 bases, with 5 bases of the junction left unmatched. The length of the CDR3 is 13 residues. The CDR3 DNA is TGCAGCGTTGGACAGGGCGGAGATCAGCCCCAGCATTTT. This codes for CSVGQGGDQPQHF.

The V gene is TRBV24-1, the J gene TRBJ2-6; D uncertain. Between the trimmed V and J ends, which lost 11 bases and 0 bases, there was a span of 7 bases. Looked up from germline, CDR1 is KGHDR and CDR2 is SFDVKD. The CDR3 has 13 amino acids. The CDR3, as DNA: TGTGCCATCCAATTCTCTGGGGCCAACGTCCTGACTTTC. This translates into CAIQFSGANVLTF.

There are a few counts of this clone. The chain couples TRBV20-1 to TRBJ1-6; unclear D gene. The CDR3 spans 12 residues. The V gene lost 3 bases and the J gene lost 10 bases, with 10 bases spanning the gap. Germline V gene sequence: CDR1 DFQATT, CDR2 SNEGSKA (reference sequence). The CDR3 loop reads CSASWRKSPLHF. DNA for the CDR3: TGCAGTGCTAGTTGGCGGAAATCACCCCTCCACTTT.

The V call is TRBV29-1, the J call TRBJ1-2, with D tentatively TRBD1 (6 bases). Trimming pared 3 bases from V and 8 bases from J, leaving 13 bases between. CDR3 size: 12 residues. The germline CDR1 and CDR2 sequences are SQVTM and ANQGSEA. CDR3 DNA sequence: TGCAGCGTTGACACAGGGAGTCAAGGCTACACCTTC. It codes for CSVDTGSQGYTF.

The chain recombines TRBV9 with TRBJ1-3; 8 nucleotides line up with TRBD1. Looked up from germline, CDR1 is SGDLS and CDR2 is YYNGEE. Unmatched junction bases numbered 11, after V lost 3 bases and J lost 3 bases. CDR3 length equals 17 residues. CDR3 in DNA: TGTGCCAGCAGCGCGCGAAAGCCAGGGGGCTTTGGAAACACCATATATTTT. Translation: CASSARKPGGFGNTIYF.

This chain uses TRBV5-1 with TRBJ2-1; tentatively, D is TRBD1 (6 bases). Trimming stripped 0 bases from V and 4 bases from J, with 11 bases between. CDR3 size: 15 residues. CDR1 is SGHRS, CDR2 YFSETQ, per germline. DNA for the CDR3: TGCGCCAGCAGCTTGGCCGGGACACCGTACAATGAGCAGTTCTTC. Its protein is CASSLAGTPYNEQFF.

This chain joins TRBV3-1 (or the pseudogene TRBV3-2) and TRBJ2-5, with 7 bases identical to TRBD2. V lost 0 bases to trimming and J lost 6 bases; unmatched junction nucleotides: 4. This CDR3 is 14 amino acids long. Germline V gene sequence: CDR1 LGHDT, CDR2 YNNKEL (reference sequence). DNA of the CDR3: TGTGCCAGCAGCCAAGAGGGAGGGCGTAAGACCCAGTACTTC. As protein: CASSQEGGRKTQYF.

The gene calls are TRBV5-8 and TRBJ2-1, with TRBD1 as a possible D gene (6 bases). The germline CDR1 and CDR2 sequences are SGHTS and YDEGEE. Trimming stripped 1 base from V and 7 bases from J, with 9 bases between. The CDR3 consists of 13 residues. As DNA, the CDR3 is TGTGCCAGCAGCTTGACAGGGAGTAATGAGCAGTTCTTC. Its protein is CASSLTGSNEQFF.

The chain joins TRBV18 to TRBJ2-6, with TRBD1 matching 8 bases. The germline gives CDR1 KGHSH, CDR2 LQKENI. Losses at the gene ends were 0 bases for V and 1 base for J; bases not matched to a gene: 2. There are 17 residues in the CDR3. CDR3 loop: CASSPPQGASGANVLTF. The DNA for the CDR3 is TGTGCCAGCTCACCACCCCAGGGGGCGTCTGGGGCCAACGTCCTGACTTTC.

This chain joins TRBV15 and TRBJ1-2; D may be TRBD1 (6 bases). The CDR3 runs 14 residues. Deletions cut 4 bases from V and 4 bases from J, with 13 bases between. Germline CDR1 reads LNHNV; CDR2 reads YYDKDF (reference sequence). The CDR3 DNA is TGTGCCACCAGCACTCAGGGGTCTAGCTATGGCTACACCTTC. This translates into CATSTQGSSYGYTF.

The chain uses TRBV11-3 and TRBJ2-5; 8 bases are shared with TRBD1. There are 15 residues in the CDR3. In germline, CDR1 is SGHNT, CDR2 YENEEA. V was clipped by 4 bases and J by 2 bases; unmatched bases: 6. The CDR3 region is CASSWRQGRQETQYF. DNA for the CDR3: TGTGCCAGCAGCTGGAGACAGGGGAGGCAAGAGACCCAGTACTTC.

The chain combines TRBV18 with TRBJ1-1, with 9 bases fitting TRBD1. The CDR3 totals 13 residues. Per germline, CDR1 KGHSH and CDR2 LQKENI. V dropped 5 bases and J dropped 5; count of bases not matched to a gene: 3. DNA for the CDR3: TGTGCCAGCTCAAACGGACAGGGGACTGAAGCTTTCTTT. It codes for CASSNGQGTEAFF.

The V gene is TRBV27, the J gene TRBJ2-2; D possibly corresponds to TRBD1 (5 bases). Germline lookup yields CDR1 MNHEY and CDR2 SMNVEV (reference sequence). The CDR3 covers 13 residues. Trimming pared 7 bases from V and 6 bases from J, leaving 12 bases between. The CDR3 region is CASTRVQSGELFF. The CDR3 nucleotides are TGTGCCAGCACCAGGGTGCAGTCCGGGGAGCTGTTTTTT.

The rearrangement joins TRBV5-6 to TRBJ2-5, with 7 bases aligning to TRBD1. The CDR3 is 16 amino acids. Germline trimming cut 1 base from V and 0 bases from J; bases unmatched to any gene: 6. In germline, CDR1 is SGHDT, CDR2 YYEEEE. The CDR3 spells CASSLLGQSDQETQYF. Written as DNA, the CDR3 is TGTGCCAGCAGCTTGTTGGGACAGAGCGACCAAGAGACCCAGTACTTC.

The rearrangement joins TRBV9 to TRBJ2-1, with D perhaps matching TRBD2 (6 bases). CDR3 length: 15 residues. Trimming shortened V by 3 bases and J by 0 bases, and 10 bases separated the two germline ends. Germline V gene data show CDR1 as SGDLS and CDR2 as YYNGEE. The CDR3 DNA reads TGTGCCAGCAGCGGATCCGGGAGCTCCTACAATGAGCAGTTCTTC. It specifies CASSGSGSSYNEQFF.

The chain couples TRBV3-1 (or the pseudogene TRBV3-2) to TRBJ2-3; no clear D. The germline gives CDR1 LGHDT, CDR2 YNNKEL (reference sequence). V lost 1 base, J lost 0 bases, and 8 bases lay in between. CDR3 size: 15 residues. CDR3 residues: CASSQGAHSTDTQYF. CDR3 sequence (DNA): TGTGCCAGCAGCCAAGGGGCGCATAGCACAGATACGCAGTATTTT.

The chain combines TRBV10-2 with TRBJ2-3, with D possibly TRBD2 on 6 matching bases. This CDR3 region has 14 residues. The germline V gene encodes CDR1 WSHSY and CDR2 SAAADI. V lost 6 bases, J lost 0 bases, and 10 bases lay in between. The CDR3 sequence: CASSPGLSTDTQYF. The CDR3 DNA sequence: TGCGCCAGCAGCCCGGGACTTAGCACAGATACGCAGTATTTT.